Sequencing of this T cell receptor beta chain was carried out in a study of blood T cell repertoires in COVID-19. For the study at large: The origin of the acute and convalescent COVID-19 samples was the United States, Italy and Spain.

V lost 1 base, J lost 8 bases, and 14 bases lay in between. In germline, CDR1 is MDHEN, CDR2 SYDVKM. The CDR3 loop spans 14 amino acids. Original data processing: Estimated nucleated cell counts came from reference gene primer amplification. The table came from immunoSEQ multiplex PCR; TCRdb's copy has only in-frame clones and leaves some out. Clone size and the V and J calls come from that table; the DNA yielded D and trimming. Among a few hundred thousand clones listed, 88% were seen once. The clonotype comes from a woman in her twenties or thirties who had recovered from COVID-19. This chain connects TRBV28 to TRBJ1-1; tentative D call: TRBD1 (6 bases). The specimen was peripheral blood. The chain's CDR3 is CASSLSGAFFEAFF. CDR3 nucleotides: TGTGCCAGCAGTTTATCAGGGGCCTTTTTCGAAGCTTTCTTT.